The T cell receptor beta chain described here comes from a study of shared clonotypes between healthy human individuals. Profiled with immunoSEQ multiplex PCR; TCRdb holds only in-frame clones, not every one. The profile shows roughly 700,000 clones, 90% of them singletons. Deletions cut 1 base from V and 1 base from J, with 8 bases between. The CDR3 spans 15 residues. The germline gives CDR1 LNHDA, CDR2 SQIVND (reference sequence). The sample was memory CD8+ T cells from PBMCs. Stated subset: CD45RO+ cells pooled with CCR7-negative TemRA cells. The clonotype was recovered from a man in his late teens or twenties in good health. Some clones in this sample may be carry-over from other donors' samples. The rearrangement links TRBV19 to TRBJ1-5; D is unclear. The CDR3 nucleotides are TGTGCCAGTAGTATAGGGGGAGGAAGCAATCAGCCCCAGCATTTT. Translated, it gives CASSIGGGSNQPQHF.